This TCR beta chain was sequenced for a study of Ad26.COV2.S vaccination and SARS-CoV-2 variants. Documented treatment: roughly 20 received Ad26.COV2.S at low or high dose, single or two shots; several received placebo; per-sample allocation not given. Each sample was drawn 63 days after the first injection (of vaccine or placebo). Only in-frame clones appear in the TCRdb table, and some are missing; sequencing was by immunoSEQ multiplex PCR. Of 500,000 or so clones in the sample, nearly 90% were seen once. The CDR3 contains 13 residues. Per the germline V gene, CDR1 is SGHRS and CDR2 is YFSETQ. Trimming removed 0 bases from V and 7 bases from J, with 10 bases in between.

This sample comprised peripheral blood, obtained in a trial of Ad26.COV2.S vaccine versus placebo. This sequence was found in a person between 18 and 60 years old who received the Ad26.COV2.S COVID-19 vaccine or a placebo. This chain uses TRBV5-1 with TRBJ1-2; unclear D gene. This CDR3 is CASSLGGLGGYTF. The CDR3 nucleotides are TGCGCCAGCAGCTTGGGAGGGCTCGGTGGCTACACCTTC.